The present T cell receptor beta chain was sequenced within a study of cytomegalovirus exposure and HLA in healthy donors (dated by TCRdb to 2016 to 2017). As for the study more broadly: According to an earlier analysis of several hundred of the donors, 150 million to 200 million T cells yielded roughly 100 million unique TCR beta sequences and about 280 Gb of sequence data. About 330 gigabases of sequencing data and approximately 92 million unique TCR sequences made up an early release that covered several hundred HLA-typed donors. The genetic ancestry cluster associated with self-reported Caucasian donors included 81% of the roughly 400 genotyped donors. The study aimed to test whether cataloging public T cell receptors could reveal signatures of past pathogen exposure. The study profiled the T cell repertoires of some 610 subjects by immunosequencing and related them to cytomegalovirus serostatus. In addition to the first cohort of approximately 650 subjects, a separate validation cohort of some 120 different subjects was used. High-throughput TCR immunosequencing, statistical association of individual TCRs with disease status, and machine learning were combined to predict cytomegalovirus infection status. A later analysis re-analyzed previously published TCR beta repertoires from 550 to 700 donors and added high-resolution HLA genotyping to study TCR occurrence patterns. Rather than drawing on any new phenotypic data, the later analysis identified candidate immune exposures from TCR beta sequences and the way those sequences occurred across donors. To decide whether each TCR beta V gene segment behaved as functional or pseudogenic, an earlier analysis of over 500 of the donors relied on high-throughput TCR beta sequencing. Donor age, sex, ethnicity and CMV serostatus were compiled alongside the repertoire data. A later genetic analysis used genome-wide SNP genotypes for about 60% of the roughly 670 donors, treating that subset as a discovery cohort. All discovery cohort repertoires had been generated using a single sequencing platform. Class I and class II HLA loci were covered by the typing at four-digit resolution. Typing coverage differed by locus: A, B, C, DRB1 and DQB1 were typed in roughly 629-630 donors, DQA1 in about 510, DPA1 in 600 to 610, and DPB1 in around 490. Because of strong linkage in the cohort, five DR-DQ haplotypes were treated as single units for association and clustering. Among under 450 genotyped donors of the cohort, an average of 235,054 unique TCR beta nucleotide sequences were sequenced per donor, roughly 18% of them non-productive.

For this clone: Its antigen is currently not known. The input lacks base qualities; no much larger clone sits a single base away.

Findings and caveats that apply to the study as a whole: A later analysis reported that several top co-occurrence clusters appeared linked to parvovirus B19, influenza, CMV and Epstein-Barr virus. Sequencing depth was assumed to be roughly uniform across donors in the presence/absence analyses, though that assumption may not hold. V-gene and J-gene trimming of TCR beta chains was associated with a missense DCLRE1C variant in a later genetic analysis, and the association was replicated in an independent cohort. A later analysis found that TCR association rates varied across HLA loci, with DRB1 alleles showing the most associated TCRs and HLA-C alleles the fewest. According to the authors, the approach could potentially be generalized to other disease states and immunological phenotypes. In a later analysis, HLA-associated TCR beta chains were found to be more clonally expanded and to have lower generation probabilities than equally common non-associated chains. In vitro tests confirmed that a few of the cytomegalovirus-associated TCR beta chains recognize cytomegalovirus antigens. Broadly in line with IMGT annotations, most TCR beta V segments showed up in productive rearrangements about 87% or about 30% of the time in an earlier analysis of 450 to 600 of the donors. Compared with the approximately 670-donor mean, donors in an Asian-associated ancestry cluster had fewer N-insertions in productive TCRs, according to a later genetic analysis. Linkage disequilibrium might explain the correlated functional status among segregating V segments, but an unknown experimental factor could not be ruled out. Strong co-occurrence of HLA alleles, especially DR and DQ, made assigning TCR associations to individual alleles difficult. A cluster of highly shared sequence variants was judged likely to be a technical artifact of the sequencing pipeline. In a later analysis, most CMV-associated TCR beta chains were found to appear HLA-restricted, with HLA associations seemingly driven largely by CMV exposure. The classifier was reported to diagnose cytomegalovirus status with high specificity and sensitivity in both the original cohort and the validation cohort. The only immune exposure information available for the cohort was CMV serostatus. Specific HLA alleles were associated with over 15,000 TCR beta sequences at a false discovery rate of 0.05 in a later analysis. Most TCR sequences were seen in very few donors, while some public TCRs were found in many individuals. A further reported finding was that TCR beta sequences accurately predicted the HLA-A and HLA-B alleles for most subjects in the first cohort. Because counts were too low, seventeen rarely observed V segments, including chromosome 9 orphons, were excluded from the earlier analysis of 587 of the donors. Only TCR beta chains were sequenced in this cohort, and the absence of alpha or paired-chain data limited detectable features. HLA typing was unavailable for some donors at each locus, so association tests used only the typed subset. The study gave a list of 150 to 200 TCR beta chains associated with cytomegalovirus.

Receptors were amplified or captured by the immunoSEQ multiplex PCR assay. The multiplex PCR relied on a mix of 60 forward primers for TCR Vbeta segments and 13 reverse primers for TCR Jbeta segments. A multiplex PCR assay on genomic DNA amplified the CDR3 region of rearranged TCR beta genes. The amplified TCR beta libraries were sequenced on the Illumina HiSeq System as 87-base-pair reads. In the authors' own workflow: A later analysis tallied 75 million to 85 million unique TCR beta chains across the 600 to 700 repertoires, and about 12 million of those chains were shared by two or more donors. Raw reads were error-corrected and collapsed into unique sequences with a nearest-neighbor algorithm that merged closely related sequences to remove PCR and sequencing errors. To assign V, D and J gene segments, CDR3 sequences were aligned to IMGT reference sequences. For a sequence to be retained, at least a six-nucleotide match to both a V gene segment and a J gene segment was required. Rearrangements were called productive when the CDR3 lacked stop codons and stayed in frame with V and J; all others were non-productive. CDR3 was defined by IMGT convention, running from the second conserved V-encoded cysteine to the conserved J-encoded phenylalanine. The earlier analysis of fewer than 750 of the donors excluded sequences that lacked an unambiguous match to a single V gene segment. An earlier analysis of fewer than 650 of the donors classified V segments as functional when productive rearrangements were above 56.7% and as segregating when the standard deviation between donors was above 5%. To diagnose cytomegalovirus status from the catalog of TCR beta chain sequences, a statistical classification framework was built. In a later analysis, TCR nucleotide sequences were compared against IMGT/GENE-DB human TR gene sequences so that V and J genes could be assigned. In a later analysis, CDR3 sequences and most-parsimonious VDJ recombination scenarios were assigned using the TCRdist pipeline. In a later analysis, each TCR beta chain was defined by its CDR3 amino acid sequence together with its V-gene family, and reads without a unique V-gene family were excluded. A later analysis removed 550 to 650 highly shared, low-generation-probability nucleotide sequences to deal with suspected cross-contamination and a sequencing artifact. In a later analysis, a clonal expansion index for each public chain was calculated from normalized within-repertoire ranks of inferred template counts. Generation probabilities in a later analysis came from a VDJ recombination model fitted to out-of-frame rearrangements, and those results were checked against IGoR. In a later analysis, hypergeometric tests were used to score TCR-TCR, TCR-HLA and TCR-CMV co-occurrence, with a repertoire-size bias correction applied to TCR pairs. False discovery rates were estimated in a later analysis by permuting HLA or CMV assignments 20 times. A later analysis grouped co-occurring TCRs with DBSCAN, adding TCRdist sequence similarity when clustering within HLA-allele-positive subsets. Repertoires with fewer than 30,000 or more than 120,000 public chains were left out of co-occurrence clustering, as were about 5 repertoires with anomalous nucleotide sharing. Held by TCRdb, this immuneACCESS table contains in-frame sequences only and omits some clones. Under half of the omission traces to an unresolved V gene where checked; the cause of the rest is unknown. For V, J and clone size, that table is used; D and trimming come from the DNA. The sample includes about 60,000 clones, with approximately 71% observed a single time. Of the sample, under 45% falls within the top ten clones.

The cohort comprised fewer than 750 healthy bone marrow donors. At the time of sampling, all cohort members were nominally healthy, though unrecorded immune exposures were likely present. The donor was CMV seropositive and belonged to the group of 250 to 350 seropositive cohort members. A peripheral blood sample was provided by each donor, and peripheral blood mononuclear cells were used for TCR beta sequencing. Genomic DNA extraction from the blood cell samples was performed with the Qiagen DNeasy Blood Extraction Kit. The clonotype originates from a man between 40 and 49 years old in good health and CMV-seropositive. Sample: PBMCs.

In nucleotides, the sequence is TGTGCCAGCAGTGAAAGGACAGTACGCCAAGAGACCCAGTACTTC. Translated, this is CASSERTVRQETQYF. This chain is built from TRBV2 and TRBJ2-5; the D region possibly corresponds to TRBD1 (6 bases align). Relative to germline, V is 2 bases shorter and J is 1 base shorter, with 11 bases between their ends. Sequences SNHLY (CDR1) and FYNNEI (CDR2) are obtained from the germline V gene. The cysteine opens and the phenylalanine closes a CDR3 of 15 amino acids. CDR3 DNA is the only sequence kept; it has 45 bases, read in frame from the first base.